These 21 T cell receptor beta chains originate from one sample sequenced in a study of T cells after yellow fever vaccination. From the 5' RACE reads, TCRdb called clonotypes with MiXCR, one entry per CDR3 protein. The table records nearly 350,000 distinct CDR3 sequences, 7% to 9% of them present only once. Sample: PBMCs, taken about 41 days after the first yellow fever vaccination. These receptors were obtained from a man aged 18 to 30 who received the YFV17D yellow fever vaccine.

CDR3 bases: TGCAGTGCTAGGGGCAGGATAACAGATACGCAGTATTTT. Its protein is CSARGRITDTQYF. The rearrangement uses TRBV20-1 and TRBJ2-3; D not resolved. With 3 bases removed from V and 3 bases from J, the gap between germline ends came to 10 bases. Per the germline V gene, CDR1 is DFQATT and CDR2 is SNEGSKA (reference sequence). The CDR3 covers 13 residues.

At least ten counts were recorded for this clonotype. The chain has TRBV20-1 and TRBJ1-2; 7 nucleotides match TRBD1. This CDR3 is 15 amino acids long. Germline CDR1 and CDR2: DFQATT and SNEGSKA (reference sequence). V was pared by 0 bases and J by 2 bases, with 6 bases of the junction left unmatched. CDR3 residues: CSARDPMTGNYGYTF. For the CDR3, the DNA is TGCAGTGCTAGAGACCCTATGACAGGGAACTATGGCTACACCTTC.

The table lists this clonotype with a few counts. The DNA of the CDR3 is TGCAGTGCTAGGGAGTCCAGAGATACGCAGTATTTT. As protein: CSARESRDTQYF. The chain uses TRBV20-1 and TRBJ2-3; D remains unclear. With 3 bases removed from V and 5 bases from J, the gap between germline ends came to 9 bases. The CDR3 has 12 residues. The germline CDR1 and CDR2 sequences are DFQATT and SNEGSKA (reference sequence).

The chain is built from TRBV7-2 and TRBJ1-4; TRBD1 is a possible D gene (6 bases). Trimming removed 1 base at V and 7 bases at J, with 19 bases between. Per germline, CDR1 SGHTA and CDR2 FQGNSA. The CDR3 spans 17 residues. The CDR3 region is CASSLVAWEGVGEKLFF. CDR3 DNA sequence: TGTGCCAGCAGCTTAGTGGCCTGGGAGGGGGTCGGTGAAAAACTGTTTTTT. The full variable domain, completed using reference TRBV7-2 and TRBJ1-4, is GAGVSQSPSNKVTEKGKDVELRCDPISGHTALYWYRQSLGQGLEFLIYFQGNSAPDKSGLPSDRFSAERTGGSVSTLTIQRTQQEDSAVYLCASSLVAWEGVGEKLFFGSGTQLSVL.

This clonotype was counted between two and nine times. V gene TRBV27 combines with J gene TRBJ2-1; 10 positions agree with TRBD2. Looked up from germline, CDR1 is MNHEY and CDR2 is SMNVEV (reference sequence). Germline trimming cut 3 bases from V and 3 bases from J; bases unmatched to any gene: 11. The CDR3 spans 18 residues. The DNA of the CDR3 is TGTGCCAGCAGTTTGGCGGCTAGCGGGGGCCTGTACTACAATGAGCAGTTCTTC. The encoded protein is CASSLAASGGLYYNEQFF.

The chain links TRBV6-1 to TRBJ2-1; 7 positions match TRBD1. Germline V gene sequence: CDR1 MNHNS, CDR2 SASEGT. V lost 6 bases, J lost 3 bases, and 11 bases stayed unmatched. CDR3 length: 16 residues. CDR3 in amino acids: CASRRQGRESYNEQFF. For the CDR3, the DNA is TGTGCCAGCAGGAGACAGGGAAGGGAGAGCTACAATGAGCAGTTCTTC.

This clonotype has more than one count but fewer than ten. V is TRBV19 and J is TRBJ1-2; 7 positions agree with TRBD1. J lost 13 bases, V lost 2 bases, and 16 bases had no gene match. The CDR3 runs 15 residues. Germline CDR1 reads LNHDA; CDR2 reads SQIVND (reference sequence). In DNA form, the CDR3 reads TGTGCCAGTAGTATATCGCCGGGACAGTGGGTCGGCGGCACCTTC. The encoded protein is CASSISPGQWVGGTF.

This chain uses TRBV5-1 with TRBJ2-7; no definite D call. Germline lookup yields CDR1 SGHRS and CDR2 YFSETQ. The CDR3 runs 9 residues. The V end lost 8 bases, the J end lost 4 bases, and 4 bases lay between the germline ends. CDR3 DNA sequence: TGCGCCAGGAAGTACGAGCAGTACTTC. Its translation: CARKYEQYF.

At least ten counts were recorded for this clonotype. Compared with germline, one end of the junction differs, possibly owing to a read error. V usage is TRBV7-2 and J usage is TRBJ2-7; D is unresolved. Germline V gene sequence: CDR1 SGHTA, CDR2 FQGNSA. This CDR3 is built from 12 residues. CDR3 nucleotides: TGCGCCAGCAGCTTGGGGTACTACGAGCAGTACTTC. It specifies CASSLGYYEQYF. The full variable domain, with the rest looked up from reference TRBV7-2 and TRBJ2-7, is GAGVSQSPSNKVTEKGKDVELRCDPISGHTALYWYRQSLGQGLEFLIYFQGNSAPDKSGLPSDRFSAERTGGSVSTLTIQRTQQEDSAVYLCASSLGYYEQYFGPGTRLTVT.

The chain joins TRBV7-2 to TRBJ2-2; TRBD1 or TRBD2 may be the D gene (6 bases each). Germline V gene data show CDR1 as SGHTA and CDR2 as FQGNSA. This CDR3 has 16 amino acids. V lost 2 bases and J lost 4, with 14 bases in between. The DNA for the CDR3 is TGTGCCAGCAGCTTAATTACGGGGGCCTCCACCGGGGAGCTGTTTTTT. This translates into CASSLITGASTGELFF.

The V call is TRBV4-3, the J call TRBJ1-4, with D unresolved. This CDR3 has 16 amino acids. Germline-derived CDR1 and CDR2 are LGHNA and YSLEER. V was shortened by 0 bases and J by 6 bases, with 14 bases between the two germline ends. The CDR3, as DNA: TGCGCCAGCAGCCAAGAACCGGGCAGCTTTGATGAAAAACTGTTTTTT. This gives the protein CASSQEPGSFDEKLFF.

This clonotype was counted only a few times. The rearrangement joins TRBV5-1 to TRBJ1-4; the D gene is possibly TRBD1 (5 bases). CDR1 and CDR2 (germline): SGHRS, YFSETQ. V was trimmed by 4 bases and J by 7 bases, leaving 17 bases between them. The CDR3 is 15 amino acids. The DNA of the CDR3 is TGCGCCAGCAGCCCCGGGACTGGCCGACGTGAAAAACTGTTTTTT. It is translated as CASSPGTGRREKLFF. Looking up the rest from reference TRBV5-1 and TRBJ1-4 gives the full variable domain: KAGVTQTPRYLIKTRGQQVTLSCSPISGHRSVSWYQQTPGQGLQFLFEYFSETQRNKGNFPGRFSGRQFSNSRSEMNVSTLELGDSALYLCASSPGTGRREKLFFGSGTQLSVL.

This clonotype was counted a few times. CDR3 residues: CASSTTGAGDTGELFF. Here the CDR3 DNA reads TGTGCCAGCAGCACAACTGGGGCGGGGGACACCGGGGAGCTGTTTTTT. V and J are TRBV7-3 and TRBJ2-2; TRBD2 matches 7 bases. This CDR3 region has 16 residues. Trimming cost V 5 bases and J 3 bases; bases outside gene matches: 9. CDR1 is SGHTA and CDR2 is FQGTGA in the germline V gene.

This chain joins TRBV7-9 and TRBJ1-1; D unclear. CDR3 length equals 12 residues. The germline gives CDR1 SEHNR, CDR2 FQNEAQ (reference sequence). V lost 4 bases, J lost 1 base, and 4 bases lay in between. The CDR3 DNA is TGTGCCAGCAGCTCTCAGAACACTGAAGCTTTCTTT. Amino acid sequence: CASSSQNTEAFF. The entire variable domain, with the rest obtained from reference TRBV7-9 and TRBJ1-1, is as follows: DTGVSQNPRHKITKRGQNVTFRCDPISEHNRLYWYRQTLGQGPEFLTYFQNEAQLEKSRLLSDRFSAERPKGSFSTLEIQRTEQGDSAMYLCASSSQNTEAFFGQGTRLTVV.

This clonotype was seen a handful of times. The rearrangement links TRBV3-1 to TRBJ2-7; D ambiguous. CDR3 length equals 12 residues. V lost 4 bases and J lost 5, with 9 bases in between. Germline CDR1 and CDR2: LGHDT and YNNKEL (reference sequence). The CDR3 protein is CASSRRSDEQYF. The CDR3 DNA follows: TGTGCCAGCAGCCGCCGGTCAGACGAGCAGTACTTC.

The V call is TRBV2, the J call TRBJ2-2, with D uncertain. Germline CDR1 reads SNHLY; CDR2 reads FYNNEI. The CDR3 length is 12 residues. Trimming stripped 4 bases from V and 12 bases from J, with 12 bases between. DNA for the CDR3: TGTGCCAGCAGTGTAGGGAAAGGGAAGCTGTTTTTT. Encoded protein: CASSVGKGKLFF.

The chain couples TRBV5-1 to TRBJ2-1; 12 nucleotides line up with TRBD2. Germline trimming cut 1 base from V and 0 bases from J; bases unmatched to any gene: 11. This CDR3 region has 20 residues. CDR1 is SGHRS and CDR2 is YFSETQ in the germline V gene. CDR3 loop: CASSLRKGLAGGPSYNEQFF. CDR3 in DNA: TGCGCCAGCAGCTTGCGGAAAGGGCTAGCGGGGGGGCCCTCCTACAATGAGCAGTTCTTC.

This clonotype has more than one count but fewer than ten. In DNA, the CDR3 is TGTGCCAGCAGCCACAGCGGGGGCCGGGCAGATACGCAGTATTTT. Its translation is CASSHSGGRADTQYF. The chain links TRBV7-2 to TRBJ2-3; 8 nucleotides match TRBD2. The CDR3 is made up of 15 amino acids. V lost 5 bases to trimming and J lost 4 bases; unmatched junction nucleotides: 8. Germline V lookup: CDR1 SGHTA, CDR2 FQGNSA.

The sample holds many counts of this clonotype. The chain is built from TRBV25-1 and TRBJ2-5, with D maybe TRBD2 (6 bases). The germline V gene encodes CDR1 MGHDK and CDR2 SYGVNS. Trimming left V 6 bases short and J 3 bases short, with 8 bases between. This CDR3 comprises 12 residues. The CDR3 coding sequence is TGTGCCAGCAGGCGGGGAGAAGAGACCCAGTACTTC. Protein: CASRRGEETQYF. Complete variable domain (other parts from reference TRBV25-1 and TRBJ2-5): EADIYQTPRYLVIGTGKKITLECSQTMGHDKMYWYQQDPGMELHLIHYSYGVNSTEKGDLSSESTVSRIRTEHFPLTLESARPSHTSQYLCASRRGEETQYFGPGTRLLVL.

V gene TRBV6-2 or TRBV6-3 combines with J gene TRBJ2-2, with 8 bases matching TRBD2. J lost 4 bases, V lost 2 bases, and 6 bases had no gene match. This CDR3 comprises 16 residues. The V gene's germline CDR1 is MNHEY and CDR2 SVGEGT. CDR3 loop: CASSYAGLVGTGELFF. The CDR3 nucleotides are TGTGCCAGCAGTTACGCGGGACTAGTTGGCACCGGGGAGCTGTTTTTT.

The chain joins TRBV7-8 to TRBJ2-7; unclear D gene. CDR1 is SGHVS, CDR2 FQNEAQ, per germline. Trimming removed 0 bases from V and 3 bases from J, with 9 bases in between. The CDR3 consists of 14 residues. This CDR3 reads CASSLAGFGYEQYF. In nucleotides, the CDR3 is TGTGCCAGCAGCTTAGCGGGCTTTGGCTACGAGCAGTACTTC. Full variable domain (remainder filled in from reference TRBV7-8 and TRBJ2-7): GAGVSQSPRYKVAKRGQDVALRCDPISGHVSLFWYQQALGQGPEFLTYFQNEAQLDKSGLPSDRFFAERPEGSVSTLKIQRTQQEDSAVYLCASSLAGFGYEQYFGPGTRLTVT.